One sample yielded the 20 T cell receptor beta chains listed below, sequenced in a study of blood T cell repertoires in COVID-19. Clones were sequenced by immunoSEQ multiplex PCR, and TCRdb holds only the in-frame ones, with some missing. This table has just over 300,000 clones, 89% appearing once. The sample comprised PBMCs or T cells enriched from blood (not recorded which). The receptor set was obtained from a woman aged 40 to 49 who had recovered from COVID-19.

The rearrangement uses TRBV28 and TRBJ2-7, with 9 bases fitting TRBD1. The CDR3 covers 15 residues. Trimming cost V 3 bases and J 5 bases; bases outside gene matches: 8. The germline CDR1 and CDR2 sequences are MDHEN and SYDVKM. The CDR3 loop reads CASSFGGQGIDEQYF. The DNA for the CDR3 is TGTGCCAGCAGTTTTGGGGGACAGGGTATCGACGAGCAGTACTTC.

J is TRBJ2-1 and V is TRBV2, with 7 nucleotides matching TRBD1. Germline trimming cut 6 bases from V and 0 bases from J; bases unmatched to any gene: 8. The CDR3 has 16 residues. The germline gives CDR1 SNHLY, CDR2 FYNNEI. In DNA, the CDR3 is TGTGCCAGCAGAGTTGACAGGGCAAGCTCCTACAATGAGCAGTTCTTC. This sequence encodes CASRVDRASSYNEQFF.

Written as DNA, the CDR3 is TGTGCCAGCTCACCACGATACGCCGGGAACACTGAAGCTTTCTTT. This gives the protein CASSPRYAGNTEAFF. The chain has TRBV18 and TRBJ1-1, with D unclear. The ends were cut back, 1 base at V and 1 base at J, with 10 bases in the middle. Germline V gene sequence: CDR1 KGHSH, CDR2 LQKENI. CDR3 length: 15 amino acids.

This clone was counted between two and nine times. This rearrangement joins TRBV7-2 to TRBJ2-1, with D perhaps matching TRBD2 (6 bases). This CDR3 has 15 residues. Trimming removed 2 bases from V and 5 bases from J, with 13 bases in between. Per the germline V gene, CDR1 is SGHTA and CDR2 is FQGNSA. The CDR3 nucleotides are TGTGCCAGCAGCTTAACGACGGGGGAGAACAATGAGCAGTTCTTC. Amino acids: CASSLTTGENNEQFF.

The V gene is TRBV3-1 (or the pseudogene TRBV3-2), the J gene TRBJ2-7, with TRBD1 as a possible D gene (6 bases). CDR1 is LGHDT and CDR2 is YNNKEL in the germline V gene (reference sequence). This CDR3 region has 18 residues. V shed 3 bases and J shed 0 bases, with 21 bases lying between them. In DNA, the CDR3 is TGTGCCAGCAGCCACCGGTGGTACCTTGACAGGAGCTCCTACGAGCAGTACTTC. Encoded protein: CASSHRWYLDRSSYEQYF.

The V call is TRBV6-5, the J call TRBJ2-7; the match to TRBD1 covers 7 bases. From germline, CDR1 is MNHEY and CDR2 SVGAGI. The trim removed 0 bases at V and 3 bases at J, leaving 5 bases unmatched. The CDR3 is made up of 15 amino acids. The chain's CDR3 is CASSYSPQGNYEQYF. As DNA, the CDR3 is TGTGCCAGCAGTTACTCGCCACAGGGGAACTACGAGCAGTACTTC.

The chain has TRBV7-2 and TRBJ2-5; 7 bases are a match to TRBD1. Germline-derived CDR1 and CDR2 are SGHTA and FQGNSA. This CDR3 has 14 residues. V lost 0 bases and J lost 7; bases outside the gene matches: 5. The CDR3 is CASSLATTGLTQYF. The DNA of the CDR3 is TGTGCCAGCAGCTTAGCAACGACAGGGCTGACCCAGTACTTC. Filled out from reference TRBV7-2 and TRBJ2-5, the complete variable domain reads GAGVSQSPSNKVTEKGKDVELRCDPISGHTALYWYRQSLGQGLEFLIYFQGNSAPDKSGLPSDRFSAERTGGSVSTLTIQRTQQEDSAVYLCASSLATTGLTQYFGPGTRLLVL.

This chain joins TRBV18 and TRBJ2-2; TRBD2 agrees at 10 bases. Looked up from germline, CDR1 is KGHSH and CDR2 is LQKENI. This CDR3 comprises 15 residues. The V and J ends lost 5 bases and 1 base, in that order; junction bases with no gene match: 1. In DNA form, the CDR3 reads TGTGCCAGCTCATGGACTAGCGGGAACACCGGGGAGCTGTTTTTT. This translates into CASSWTSGNTGELFF.

V and J are TRBV5-5 and TRBJ1-3; D possibly corresponds to TRBD1 (6 bases). In germline, CDR1 is SGHKS, CDR2 YYEKEE (reference sequence). The CDR3 totals 19 residues. Trimming removed 2 bases at V and 0 bases at J, with 21 bases between. The CDR3 DNA reads as TGTGCCAGCAGCTTCACGGGACAAAGGGCCCAACTCTCTGGAAACACCATATATTTT. Protein sequence: CASSFTGQRAQLSGNTIYF.

This clone was counted only a few times. Other DNA sequences in the same sample also yield this CDR3. The chain links TRBV18 to TRBJ1-2; perhaps TRBD1 as D (6 bases). The V gene's germline CDR1 is KGHSH and CDR2 LQKENI. Trimming removed 3 bases from V and 5 bases from J, with 7 bases in between. The CDR3 spans 12 residues. The CDR3 bases are TGTGCCAGCTCACCGGACAGTTATGGCTACACCTTC. Amino acid sequence: CASSPDSYGYTF.

The chain carries TRBV19 and TRBJ2-7; 9 nucleotides match TRBD2. CDR3 size: 15 residues. Looked up from germline, CDR1 is LNHDA and CDR2 is SQIVND (reference sequence). After removal of 4 bases from V and 4 bases from J, the junction contained 8 bases not matched to a gene. As DNA, the CDR3 is TGTGCCAGTAGTAACGCCGGGACTAGCTTGTACGAGCAGTACTTC. Its protein is CASSNAGTSLYEQYF.

The chain recombines TRBV2 with TRBJ2-1; 9 bases match TRBD2. Unmatched junction bases numbered 7, after V lost 6 bases and J lost 7 bases. Germline CDR1 SNHLY, CDR2 FYNNEI. This CDR3 spans 14 amino acids. For the CDR3, the DNA is TGTGCCAGCAGGCTAGCGGGGTTAGTGAATGAGCAGTTCTTC. Amino acids: CASRLAGLVNEQFF. Full variable domain (outside the CDR3, taken from reference TRBV2 and TRBJ2-1): EPEVTQTPSHQVTQMGQEVILRCVPISNHLYFYWYRQILGQKVEFLVSFYNNEISEKSEIFDDQFSVERPDGSNFTLKIRSTKLEDSAMYFCASRLAGLVNEQFFGPGTRLTVL.

A remark on this clone: At one boundary the junction diverges from the germline segment, which might be a read error. V is TRBV7-3 and J is TRBJ2-2; 8 bases match TRBD1. The CDR3 consists of 14 residues. The germline gives CDR1 SGHTA, CDR2 FQGTGA. The CDR3 nucleotides are TGTGCCAGCAGCGTAACGACAGGGGACGGGGAGCTGTTTTTT. It translates to CASSVTTGDGELFF.

In nucleotides, the CDR3 is TGTGCCAGCAGCTTAGAAGGGACTAGCGGGAGAGATACGCAGTATTTT. Translating gives CASSLEGTSGRDTQYF. The chain uses TRBV7-2 and TRBJ2-3; 14 nucleotides line up with TRBD2. V was clipped by 1 base and J by 5 bases; unmatched bases: 2. The germline V gene encodes CDR1 SGHTA and CDR2 FQGNSA. The CDR3 sequence is 16 residues long. Looking up the rest from reference TRBV7-2 and TRBJ2-3 gives the full variable domain: GAGVSQSPSNKVTEKGKDVELRCDPISGHTALYWYRQSLGQGLEFLIYFQGNSAPDKSGLPSDRFSAERTGGSVSTLTIQRTQQEDSAVYLCASSLEGTSGRDTQYFGPGTRLTVL.

This chain connects TRBV10-3 to TRBJ2-2; 8 bases are shared with TRBD1. CDR1 is ENHRY, CDR2 SYGVKD, per germline. This CDR3 comprises 15 residues. With 1 base clipped from V and 6 bases from J, the junction kept 4 bases outside the gene matches. CDR3 loop: CAISELDREAGELFF. CDR3 in DNA: TGTGCCATCAGTGAGTTGGACAGGGAGGCCGGGGAGCTGTTTTTT.

The sample holds a few counts of this clone. The chain couples TRBV12-5 to TRBJ2-1; TRBD1 matches 8 bases. Trimming cost V 2 bases and J 9 bases; bases outside gene matches: 9. Per the germline V gene, CDR1 is LGHNT and CDR2 is FRNRAP. This CDR3 is built from 15 residues. As DNA, the CDR3 is TGTGCTAGTGGTTTGTCGGACAGGGTAGGCGTTGAGCAGTTCTTC. This sequence encodes CASGLSDRVGVEQFF. Full variable domain (remainder filled in from reference TRBV12-5 and TRBJ2-1): DARVTQTPRHKVTEMGQEVTMRCQPILGHNTVFWYRQTMMQGLELLAYFRNRAPLDDSGMPKDRFSAEMPDATLATLKIQPSEPRDSAVYFCASGLSDRVGVEQFFGPGTRLTVL.

The chain links TRBV9 to TRBJ1-1; unclear D gene. This CDR3 has 13 amino acids. Germline values: CDR1 SGDLS, CDR2 YYNGEE. V was trimmed by 3 bases and J by 1 base, leaving 7 bases between them. CDR3 amino acids: CASSGHPNTEAFF. Here the CDR3 DNA reads TGTGCCAGCAGCGGGCACCCGAACACTGAAGCTTTCTTT. Based on the CDR3 plus reference TRBV9 and TRBJ1-1, the full variable domain is DSGVTQTPKHLITATGQRVTLRCSPRSGDLSVYWYQQSLDQGLQFLIQYYNGEERAKGNILERFSAQQFPDLHSELNLSSLELGDSALYFCASSGHPNTEAFFGQGTRLTVV.

V is TRBV28 and J is TRBJ1-2, with TRBD1 identical over 8 bases. CDR3 length equals 14 residues. V lost 1 base to trimming and J lost 3 bases; unmatched junction nucleotides: 1. Germline V gene lookup returns CDR1 MDHEN and CDR2 SYDVKM. The chain's CDR3 is CASSLLGQDYGYTF. DNA for the CDR3: TGTGCCAGCAGTTTATTGGGACAGGACTATGGCTACACCTTC.

The chain combines TRBV4-1 with TRBJ1-2; D not certain. This CDR3 comprises 14 residues. Germline lookup yields CDR1 MGHRA and CDR2 YSYEKL. V lost 1 base and J lost 1, with 7 bases in between. The CDR3 DNA is TGCGCCAGCAGCCAAGGTCACAGTAACTATGGCTACACCTTC. Translation: CASSQGHSNYGYTF.

This sequence joins TRBV5-1 and TRBJ2-2, with 9 bases aligning to TRBD2. This CDR3 is 16 amino acids long. From germline, CDR1 is SGHRS and CDR2 YFSETQ. The V and J ends lost 2 bases and 4 bases, in that order; junction bases with no gene match: 6. Here the CDR3 reads CASSFFSGSGTGELFF. The CDR3 DNA sequence: TGCGCCAGCAGCTTCTTTAGCGGGAGTGGCACCGGGGAGCTGTTTTTT.